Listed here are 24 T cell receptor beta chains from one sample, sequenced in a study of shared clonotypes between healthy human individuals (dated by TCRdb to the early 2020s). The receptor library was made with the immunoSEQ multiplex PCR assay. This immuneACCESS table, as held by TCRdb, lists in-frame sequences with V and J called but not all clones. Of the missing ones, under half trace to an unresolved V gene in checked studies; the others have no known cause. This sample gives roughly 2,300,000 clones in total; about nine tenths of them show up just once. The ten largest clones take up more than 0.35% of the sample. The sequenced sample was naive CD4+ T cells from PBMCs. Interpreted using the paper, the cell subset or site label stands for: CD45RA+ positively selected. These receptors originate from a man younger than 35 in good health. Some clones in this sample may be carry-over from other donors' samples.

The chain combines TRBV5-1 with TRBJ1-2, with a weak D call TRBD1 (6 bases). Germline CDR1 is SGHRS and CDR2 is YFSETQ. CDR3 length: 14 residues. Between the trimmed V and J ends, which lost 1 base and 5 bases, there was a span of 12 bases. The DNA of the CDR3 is TGCGCCAGCAGCTTGTCCGCACAGGGATATGGCTACACCTTC. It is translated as CASSLSAQGYGYTF.

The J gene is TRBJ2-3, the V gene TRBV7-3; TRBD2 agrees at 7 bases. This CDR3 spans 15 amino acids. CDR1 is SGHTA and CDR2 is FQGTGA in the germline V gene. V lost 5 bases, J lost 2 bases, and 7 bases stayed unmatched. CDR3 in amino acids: CASSLGAGTTDTQYF. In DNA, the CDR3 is TGTGCCAGCAGCCTAGGAGCGGGAACCACAGATACGCAGTATTTT.

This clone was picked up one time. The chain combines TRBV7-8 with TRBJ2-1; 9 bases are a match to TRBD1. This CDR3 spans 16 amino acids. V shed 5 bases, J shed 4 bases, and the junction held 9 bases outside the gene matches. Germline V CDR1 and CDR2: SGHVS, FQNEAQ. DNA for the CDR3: TGTGCCAGCAGCGCTGGACAGGGGACTGTTTACAATGAGCAGTTCTTC. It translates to CASSAGQGTVYNEQFF.

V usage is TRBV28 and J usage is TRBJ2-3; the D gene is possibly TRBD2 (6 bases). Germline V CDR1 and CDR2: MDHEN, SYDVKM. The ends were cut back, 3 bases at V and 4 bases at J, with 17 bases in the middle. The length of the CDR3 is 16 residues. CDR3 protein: CASSFRSGVSADTQYF. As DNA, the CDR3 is TGTGCCAGCAGTTTCCGCTCGGGGGTCTCGGCAGATACGCAGTATTTT.

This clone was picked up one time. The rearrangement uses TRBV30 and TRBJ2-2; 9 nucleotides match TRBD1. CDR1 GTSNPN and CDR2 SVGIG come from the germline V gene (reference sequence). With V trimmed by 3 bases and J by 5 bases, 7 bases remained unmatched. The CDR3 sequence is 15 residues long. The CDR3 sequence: CAWSKQGAKTGELFF. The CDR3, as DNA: TGTGCCTGGAGCAAACAGGGGGCTAAGACCGGGGAGCTGTTTTTT.

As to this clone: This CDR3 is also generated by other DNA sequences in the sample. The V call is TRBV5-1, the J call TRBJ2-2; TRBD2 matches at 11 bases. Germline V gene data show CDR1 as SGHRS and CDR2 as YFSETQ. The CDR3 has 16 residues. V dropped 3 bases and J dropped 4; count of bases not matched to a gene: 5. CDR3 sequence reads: CASSSLAGDPTGELFF. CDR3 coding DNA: TGCGCCAGCAGCTCACTAGCGGGAGATCCCACCGGGGAGCTGTTTTTT.

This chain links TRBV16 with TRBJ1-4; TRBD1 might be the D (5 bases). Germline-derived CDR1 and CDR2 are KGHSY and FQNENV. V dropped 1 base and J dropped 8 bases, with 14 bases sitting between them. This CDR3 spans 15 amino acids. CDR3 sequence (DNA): TGTGCCAGCAGCCAATGGGGCATCGGAGAGGAAAAACTGTTTTTT. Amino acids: CASSQWGIGEEKLFF.

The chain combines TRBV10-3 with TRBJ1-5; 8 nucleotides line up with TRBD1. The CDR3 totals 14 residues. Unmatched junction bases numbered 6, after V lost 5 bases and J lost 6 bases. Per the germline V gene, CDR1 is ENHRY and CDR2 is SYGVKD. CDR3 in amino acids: CAISQDRDGQPQHF. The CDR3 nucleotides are TGTGCCATCAGTCAGGACAGGGACGGTCAGCCCCAGCATTTT.

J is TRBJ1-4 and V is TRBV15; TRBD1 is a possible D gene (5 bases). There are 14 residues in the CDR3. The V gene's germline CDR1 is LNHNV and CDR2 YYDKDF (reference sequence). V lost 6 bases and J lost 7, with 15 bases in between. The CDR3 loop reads CATRYRGFGEKLFF. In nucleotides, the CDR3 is TGTGCCACCAGGTACCGGGGCTTTGGTGAAAAACTGTTTTTT.

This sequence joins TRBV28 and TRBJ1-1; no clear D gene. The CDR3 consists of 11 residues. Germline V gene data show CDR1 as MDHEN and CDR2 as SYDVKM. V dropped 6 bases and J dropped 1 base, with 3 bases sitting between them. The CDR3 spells CASRENTEAFF. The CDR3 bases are TGTGCCAGCAGGGAGAACACTGAAGCTTTCTTT. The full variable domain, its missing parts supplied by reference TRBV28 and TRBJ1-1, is DVKVTQSSRYLVKRTGEKVFLECVQDMDHENMFWYRQDPGLGLRLIYFSYDVKMKEKGDIPEGYSVSREKKERFSLILESASTNQTSMYLCASRENTEAFFGQGTRLTVV.

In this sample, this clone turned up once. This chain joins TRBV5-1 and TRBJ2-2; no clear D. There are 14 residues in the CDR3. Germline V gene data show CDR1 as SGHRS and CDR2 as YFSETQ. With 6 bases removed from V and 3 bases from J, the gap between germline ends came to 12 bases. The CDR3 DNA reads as TGCGCCAGCAAGGTCGGCACCGACACCGGGGAGCTGTTTTTT. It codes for CASKVGTDTGELFF.

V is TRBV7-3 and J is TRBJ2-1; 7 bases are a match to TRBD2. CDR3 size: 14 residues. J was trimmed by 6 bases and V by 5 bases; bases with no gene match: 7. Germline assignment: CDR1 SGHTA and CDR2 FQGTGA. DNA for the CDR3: TGTGCCAGCAGCGCTCGGGAGGCCTTCAATGAGCAGTTCTTC. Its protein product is CASSAREAFNEQFF. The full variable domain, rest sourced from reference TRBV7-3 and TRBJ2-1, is GAGVSQTPSNKVTEKGKYVELRCDPISGHTALYWYRQSLGQGPEFLIYFQGTGAADDSGLPNDRFFAVRPEGSVSTLKIQRTERGDSAVYLCASSAREAFNEQFFGPGTRLTVL.

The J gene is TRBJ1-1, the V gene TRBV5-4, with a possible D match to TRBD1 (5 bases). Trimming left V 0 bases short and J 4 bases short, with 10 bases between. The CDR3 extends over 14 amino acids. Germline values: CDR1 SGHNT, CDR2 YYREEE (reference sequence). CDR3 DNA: TGTGCCAGCAGCTTGGGGGGCGAAACCACTGAAGCTTTCTTT. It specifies CASSLGGETTEAFF. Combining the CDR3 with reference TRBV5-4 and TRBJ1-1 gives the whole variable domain ETGVTQSPTHLIKTRGQQVTLRCSSQSGHNTVSWYQQALGQGPQFIFQYYREEENGRGNFPPRFSGLQFPNYSSELNVNALELDDSALYLCASSLGGETTEAFFGQGTRLTVV.

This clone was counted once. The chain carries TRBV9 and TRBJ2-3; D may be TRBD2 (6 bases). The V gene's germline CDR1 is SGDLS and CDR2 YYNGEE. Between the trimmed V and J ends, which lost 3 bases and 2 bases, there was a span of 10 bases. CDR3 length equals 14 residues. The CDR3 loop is CASSGRGNTDTQYF. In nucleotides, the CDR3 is TGTGCCAGCAGCGGGAGGGGTAACACAGATACGCAGTATTTT.

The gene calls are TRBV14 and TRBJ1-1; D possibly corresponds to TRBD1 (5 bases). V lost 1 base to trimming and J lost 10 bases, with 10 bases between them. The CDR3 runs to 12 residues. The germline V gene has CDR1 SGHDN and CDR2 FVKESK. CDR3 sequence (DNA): TGTGCCAGCAGCCAAGTGGGGGGGAGAGCTTTCTTT. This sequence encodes CASSQVGGRAFF.

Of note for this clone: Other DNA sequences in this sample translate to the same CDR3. The CDR3 sequence: CASSLGVNQPQHF. CDR3 DNA sequence: TGCGCCAGCAGCTTGGGGGTCAATCAGCCCCAGCATTTT. This chain connects TRBV5-1 to TRBJ1-5; D gene unclear. The CDR3 covers 13 residues. Trimming left V 0 bases short and J 3 bases short, with 4 bases between. Germline CDR1 reads SGHRS; CDR2 reads YFSETQ.

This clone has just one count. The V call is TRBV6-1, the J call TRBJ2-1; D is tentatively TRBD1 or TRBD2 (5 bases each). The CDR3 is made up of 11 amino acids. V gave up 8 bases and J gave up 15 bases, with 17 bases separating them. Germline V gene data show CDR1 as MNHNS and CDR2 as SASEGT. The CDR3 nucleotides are TGTGCCAGCGTGGGGGAGCTAAATGGGTTCTTC. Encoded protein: CASVGELNGFF.

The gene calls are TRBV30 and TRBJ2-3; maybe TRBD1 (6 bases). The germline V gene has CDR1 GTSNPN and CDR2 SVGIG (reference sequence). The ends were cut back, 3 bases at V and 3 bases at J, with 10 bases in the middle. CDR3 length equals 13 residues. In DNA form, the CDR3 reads TGTGCCTGGAGCCCAGGGGCAACAGATACGCAGTATTTT. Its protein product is CAWSPGATDTQYF.

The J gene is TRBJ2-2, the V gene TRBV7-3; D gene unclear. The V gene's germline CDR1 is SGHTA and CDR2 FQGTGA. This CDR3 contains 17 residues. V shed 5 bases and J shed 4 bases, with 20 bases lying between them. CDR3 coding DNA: TGTGCCAGCAGCACAAGTGTTTTAGGGCCGGGCACCGGGGAGCTGTTTTTT. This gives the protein CASSTSVLGPGTGELFF.

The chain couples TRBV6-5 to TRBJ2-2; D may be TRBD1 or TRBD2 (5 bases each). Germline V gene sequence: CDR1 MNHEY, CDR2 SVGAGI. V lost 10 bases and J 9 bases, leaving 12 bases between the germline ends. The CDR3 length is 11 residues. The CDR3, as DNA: TGTGCCACCTCCGGGGCGCGGGAGCTGTTTTTT. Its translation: CATSGARELFF.

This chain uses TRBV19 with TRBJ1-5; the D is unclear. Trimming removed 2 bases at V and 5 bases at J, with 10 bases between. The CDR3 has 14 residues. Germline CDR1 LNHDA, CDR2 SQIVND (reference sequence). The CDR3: CASSITRGDQPQHF. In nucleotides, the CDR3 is TGTGCCAGTAGTATAACCCGTGGGGATCAGCCCCAGCATTTT.

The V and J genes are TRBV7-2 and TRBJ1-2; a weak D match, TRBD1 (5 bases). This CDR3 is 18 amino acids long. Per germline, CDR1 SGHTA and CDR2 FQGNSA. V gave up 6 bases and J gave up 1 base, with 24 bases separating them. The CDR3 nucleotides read TGTGCCAGCAGTCCAAACTGGGGGGGACGGATCTTTAACTATGGCTACACCTTC. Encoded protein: CASSPNWGGRIFNYGYTF.

CDR3 coding DNA: TGTGCCAGCAGCCAAGACCCCGGGAGGACCTACGAGCAGTACTTC. This translates into CASSQDPGRTYEQYF. The gene calls are TRBV14 and TRBJ2-7; TRBD2 agrees at 7 bases. Germline CDR1 SGHDN, CDR2 FVKESK. Losses at the gene ends were 0 bases for V and 2 bases for J; bases not matched to a gene: 4. This CDR3 comprises 15 residues.

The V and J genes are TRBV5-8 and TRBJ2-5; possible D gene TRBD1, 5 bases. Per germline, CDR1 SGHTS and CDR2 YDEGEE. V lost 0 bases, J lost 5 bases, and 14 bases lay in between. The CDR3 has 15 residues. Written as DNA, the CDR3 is TGTGCCAGCAGCTTGGTGATTGGGGCTCACGAGACCCAGTACTTC. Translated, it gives CASSLVIGAHETQYF.